A selection of T cell receptor beta chains follows, all from one sample in a study of glioma-infiltrating T cells after dendritic cell vaccination. Sequenced by immunoSEQ multiplex PCR; TCRdb stores in-frame clones only, minus some. This table has more than 70,000 clones, about nine tenths appearing once. Sequencing used blood, obtained after dendritic cell vaccination. The receptor set was obtained from a human donor with glioblastoma. CDR3s include the opening cysteine and the closing phenylalanine or tryptophan. The D gene is left open where the match is weak. Size values are once, few and many counts, or a class for expanded clones, and some rows have none.

D	V	J	size	DNA	CDR3
.	TRBV2	TRBJ2-7	.	TGTGCCAGCAGCTCCCTAGGCGAGCAGTACTTC	CASSSLGEQYF
.	TRBV19	TRBJ2-2	.	TGTGCCAGTAGTATAATACAGGGCACCGGGGAGCTGTTTTTT	CASSIIQGTGELFF
.	TRBV2	TRBJ2-5	.	TGTGCCAGCAGCACTAGGCGTGAGACGCAGTACTTC	CASSTRRETQYF
.	TRBV5-8	TRBJ1-1	.	TGTGCCAGCAGCCTTGACAGTCACACTGAAGCTTTCTTT	CASSLDSHTEAFF
.	TRBV6-5	TRBJ1-5	.	TGTGCCAGCAGTTACTCGACACATAGCAATCAGCCCCAGCATTTT	CASSYSTHSNQPQHF
TRBD2	TRBV4-1	TRBJ2-2	.	TGCGCCAGCAGCCTCGGACTAGCGGGGGGGCTCGCCGGGGAGCTGTTTTTT	CASSLGLAGGLAGELFF
.	TRBV30	TRBJ2-7	.	TGTGCCTGGAGAATTATTAGCGAGCAGTACTTC	CAWRIISEQYF
TRBD2	TRBV4-1	TRBJ2-3	.	TGCGCCAGCAGTTACTCTTCCCCCGGGACTAGCGGGGGGGGTCGGGATACGCAGTATTTT	CASSYSSPGTSGGGRDTQYF
TRBD1	TRBV2	TRBJ2-5	.	TGTGCCAGCAGTGACTCTAGGGGGCTAGAGACCCAGTACTTC	CASSDSRGLETQYF
.	TRBV9	TRBJ2-4	.	TGTGCCAGCAGCGTAACGGTAGCCAAAAACATTCAGTACTTC	CASSVTVAKNIQYF
.	TRBV6-6	TRBJ2-5	.	TGTGCCAGCAGCTACCGGACAGCAACTCAAGAGACCCAGTACTTC	CASSYRTATQETQYF
TRBD2	TRBV6-4	TRBJ2-1	.	TGTGCCAGCAGAGTCCAGCGGGAGAATGAGCAGTTCTTC	CASRVQRENEQFF
.	TRBV29-1	TRBJ2-1	.	TGCAGCGTTGTTGCCCGGGATGAGCAGTTCTTC	CSVVARDEQFF
TRBD2	TRBV29-1	TRBJ2-7	.	TGCAGCGTTCTAGCGGGCCTTGCCTACGAGCAGTACTTC	CSVLAGLAYEQYF
TRBD1	TRBV2	TRBJ2-2	.	TGTGCCAGCAGTCGGGACAGGGGGAGGACCGGGGAGCTGTTTTTT	CASSRDRGRTGELFF
.	TRBV6-1	TRBJ1-6	.	TGTGCCAGCAGTGAATTCGGGGGGGGAAATTCACCCCTCCACTTT	CASSEFGGGNSPLHF
.	TRBV4-3	TRBJ1-2	.	TGCGCCAGCAGCCCAACAGCAAGCAGGGATCACTATGGCTACACCTTC	CASSPTASRDHYGYTF
TRBD1	TRBV6-1	TRBJ1-2	.	TGTGCCAGCAGTGTAGACAGGGTCGACTATGGCTACACCTTC	CASSVDRVDYGYTF
TRBD2	TRBV6-4	TRBJ2-3	.	TGTGCCAGCAGTGAGTGGCTAGCGGGAAGCTTTAAACACACAGATACGCAGTATTTT	CASSEWLAGSFKHTDTQYF
.	TRBV23-1	TRBJ2-7	.	TGCGCCAGCAGTCAAGAGGTCCCCTACGAGCAGTACTTC	CASSQEVPYEQYF
.	TRBV5-1	TRBJ2-5	few	TGCGCCAGCAGCTTGACAGGGACAACGCAAGAGACCCAGTACTTC	CASSLTGTTQETQYF
TRBD2	TRBV5-5	TRBJ2-7	.	TGTGCCAGCAGCCCGGGACTAGCGGGGTACGAGCAGTACTTC	CASSPGLAGYEQYF
.	TRBV11-1	TRBJ2-7	.	TGTGCCAGCAGCTATGTAGCGGCTTCCTACGAGCAGTACTTC	CASSYVAASYEQYF
TRBD1	TRBV6-1	TRBJ1-2	few	TGTGCCAGCAGCCTACAGGGGACCCTCTATGGCTACACCTTC	CASSLQGTLYGYTF
.	TRBV5-1	TRBJ2-7	few	TGCGCCAGCAGCTTGGGACTTACAGGGACTAACTACGAGCAGTACTTC	CASSLGLTGTNYEQYF
TRBD1	TRBV4-2	TRBJ1-1	.	TGTGCCAGCAGCCCACAGGGGGCGCTTACTGAAGCTTTCTTT	CASSPQGALTEAFF
TRBD1	TRBV6-6	TRBJ2-7	once	TGTGCCAGCAGCCCCGGGACAGGGGGCGAGCAGTACTTC	CASSPGTGGEQYF
.	TRBV6-5	TRBJ1-6	.	TGTGCCAGCAGTTACAATAGGGGTGCCCTCCACTTT	CASSYNRGALHF